These 26 T cell receptor beta chains came from one sample sequenced in a study of Ad26.COV2.S vaccination and SARS-CoV-2 variants (dated by TCRdb to the early 2020s). Taken with the paper, the label for treatment or condition translates to: 19 received Ad26.COV2.S at low or high dose, single or two shots; 5 received placebo; per-sample allocation not given. Repertoires of vaccine and placebo recipients were sequenced from samples collected on day 63 after the first injection. Library preparation used the immunoSEQ multiplex PCR assay. The table comes from immuneACCESS by way of TCRdb, which keeps in-frame sequences with V and J called. Part of the clones is missing from these tables; in studies checked, under half for an unresolved V gene and the rest for unknown reasons. The sample profile shows about 400,000 clones; roughly four fifths of them were found once. In total, the top ten clones hold nearly 7.5% of the sample.

Sample: peripheral blood, taken in a trial of Ad26.COV2.S vaccine versus placebo. The receptors originated from a person aged 18-60 years who received the Ad26.COV2.S COVID-19 vaccine or a placebo.

The J gene is TRBJ2-6, the V gene TRBV11-3; D may be TRBD1 (6 bases). This CDR3 region has 15 residues. The V gene's germline CDR1 is SGHNT and CDR2 YENEEA. V lost 2 bases, J lost 6 bases, and 11 bases lay in between. The CDR3 nucleotides read TGTGCCAGCAGCTTACAGGGGCCTCCGGCCAACGTCCTGACTTTC. The encoded protein is CASSLQGPPANVLTF.

This clone was seen only once. This chain uses TRBV5-4 with TRBJ2-3; TRBD2 might be the D (6 bases). The CDR3 is 15 residues long. Trimming pared 0 bases from V and 0 bases from J, leaving 8 bases between. Germline values: CDR1 SGHNT, CDR2 YYREEE (reference sequence). CDR3 bases: TGTGCCAGCAGCTTGGGAAGCGGGAGCACAGATACGCAGTATTTT. This codes for CASSLGSGSTDTQYF.

The chain couples TRBV10-2 to TRBJ2-1; D remains unclear. This CDR3 region has 15 residues. V was shortened by 4 bases and J by 0 bases, with 10 bases between the two germline ends. Germline loops: CDR1 WSHSY, CDR2 SAAADI. In nucleotides, the CDR3 is TGCGCCAGCAGTGGTTTTTCTGTCTCCTACAATGAGCAGTTCTTC. Translation gives CASSGFSVSYNEQFF.

The chain carries TRBV14 and TRBJ2-7; D is ambiguous. From germline, CDR1 is SGHDN and CDR2 FVKESK. V lost 0 bases to trimming and J lost 5 bases, with 8 bases between them. CDR3 length equals 13 residues. CDR3 loop: CASSQDNDNEQYF. CDR3 coding DNA: TGTGCCAGCAGCCAAGATAACGACAACGAGCAGTACTTC. Variable domain in full (rest from reference TRBV14 and TRBJ2-7): EAGVTQFPSHSVIEKGQTVTLRCDPISGHDNLYWYRRVMGKEIKFLLHFVKESKQDESGMPNNRFLAERTGGTYSTLKVQPAELEDSGVYFCASSQDNDNEQYFGPGTRLTVT.

The chain couples TRBV7-9 to TRBJ1-2, with a tentative D call TRBD1 (6 bases). CDR1 and CDR2 (germline): SEHNR, FQNEAQ (reference sequence). The CDR3 runs 18 residues. The CDR3, as DNA: TGTGCTACAGCAGCTATCCGGGACAACCAGGCGAAAGATTATGGCTACACCTTC. It specifies CATAAIRDNQAKDYGYTF.

V is TRBV7-3 and J is TRBJ1-1; D might be TRBD1 (5 bases). Germline V gene data show CDR1 as SGHTA and CDR2 as FQGTGA. This CDR3 is 15 amino acids long. The V end was cut by 2 bases, the J end by 0 bases, with 10 bases between. Here the CDR3 DNA reads TGTGCCAGCAGCTTAGGAGCAGGGATGAACACTGAAGCTTTCTTT. Its translation is CASSLGAGMNTEAFF.

DNA for the CDR3: TGTGCCAGCAGTTACTCGTTACCGGGAGCAGAGACCCAGTACTTC. Translating it yields CASSYSLPGAETQYF. V and J are TRBV6-6 and TRBJ2-5; D is perhaps TRBD2 (6 bases). CDR3 length: 15 residues. V was shortened by 0 bases and J by 4 bases, with 12 bases between the two germline ends. CDR1 MNHNY and CDR2 SVGAGI come from the germline V gene (reference sequence).

This chain connects TRBV5-4 to TRBJ1-3; D perhaps matches TRBD1 (5 bases). V was shortened by 0 bases and J by 0 bases, with 10 bases between the two germline ends. The CDR3 runs to 16 residues. From germline, CDR1 is SGHNT and CDR2 YYREEE (reference sequence). This chain's CDR3 is CASSLGGLSSGNTIYF. The CDR3 DNA reads as TGTGCCAGCAGCTTGGGGGGCCTGAGCTCTGGAAACACCATATATTTT. The full variable domain, with the rest looked up from reference TRBV5-4 and TRBJ1-3, is ETGVTQSPTHLIKTRGQQVTLRCSSQSGHNTVSWYQQALGQGPQFIFQYYREEENGRGNFPPRFSGLQFPNYSSELNVNALELDDSALYLCASSLGGLSSGNTIYFGEGSWLTVV.

The J gene is TRBJ1-2, the V gene TRBV10-2, with D uncertain. The CDR3 is 12 amino acids. CDR1 is WSHSY, CDR2 SAAADI, per germline. V lost 4 bases and J 5 bases, leaving 8 bases between the germline ends. CDR3 sequence reads: CASSVTGYGYTF. The DNA of the CDR3 is TGCGCCAGCAGTGTAACGGGGTATGGCTACACCTTC.

This clone has only a few counts. The CDR3 region has the DNA TGTGCCAGCAGCCCGGGGGGCAGGGCTACAGATACGCAGTATTTT. Translated: CASSPGGRATDTQYF. J is TRBJ2-3 and V is TRBV5-5; D might be TRBD2 (7 bases). This CDR3 is 15 amino acids long. The V end lost 4 bases, the J end lost 3 bases, and 15 bases lay between the germline ends. From germline, CDR1 is SGHKS and CDR2 YYEKEE (reference sequence).

V gene TRBV6-2 or TRBV6-3 combines with J gene TRBJ2-5, with a tentative D call TRBD2 (6 bases). V lost 4 bases and J 2 bases, leaving 20 bases between the germline ends. Germline CDR1 is MNHEY and CDR2 is SVGEGT. The length of the CDR3 is 17 residues. The DNA for the CDR3 is TGTGCCAGCAGTTCATTAAGCTTAGCGGCTGTTCAAGAGACCCAGTACTTC. This translates into CASSSLSLAAVQETQYF.

V and J are TRBV7-3 and TRBJ2-1; TRBD2 is a possible D gene (6 bases). Per the germline V gene, CDR1 is SGHTA and CDR2 is FQGTGA. V dropped 5 bases and J dropped 5 bases, with 13 bases sitting between them. CDR3 size: 14 residues. In nucleotides, the CDR3 is TGTGCCAGCAGCCAGGGACTGGAAAACAATGAGCAGTTCTTC. It encodes CASSQGLENNEQFF.

J is TRBJ2-1 and V is TRBV9; D tentatively reads TRBD1 or TRBD2 (6 bases each). With 0 bases removed from V and 7 bases from J, the gap between germline ends came to 14 bases. Germline values: CDR1 SGDLS, CDR2 YYNGEE. This CDR3 has 15 residues. The CDR3 region has the DNA TGTGCCAGCAGCGTAGTCGGGGGCTCGCTTAATGAGCAGTTCTTC. This gives the protein CASSVVGGSLNEQFF.

The rearrangement links TRBV29-1 to TRBJ1-2; 7 nucleotides agree with TRBD1. The CDR3 extends over 12 amino acids. Trimming at V came to 5 bases and at J to 6 bases, leaving 6 bases not matched to a gene. Looked up from germline, CDR1 is SQVTM and CDR2 is ANQGSEA. The CDR3 coding sequence is TGCAGCGTTAAGGCAGGGGGTGATGGCTACACCTTC. Residues: CSVKAGGDGYTF.

This clone appeared a single time. The V gene is TRBV6-1, the J gene TRBJ1-2; tentative D call: TRBD1 (5 bases). Germline CDR1 reads MNHNS; CDR2 reads SASEGT. The CDR3 is made up of 15 amino acids. The V gene lost 2 bases and the J gene lost 8 bases, with 18 bases spanning the gap. CDR3 in DNA: TGTGCCAGCAGTGAAAGCAGACCGGGGGAGGGCGGCTACACCTTC. It is translated as CASSESRPGEGGYTF.

The CDR3 sequence: CASSLGGTYNSPLHF. CDR3 DNA: TGTGCCAGCAGCCTAGGGGGCACCTATAATTCACCCCTCCACTTT. The rearrangement uses TRBV3-1 (or the pseudogene TRBV3-2) and TRBJ1-6; 7 positions agree with TRBD1. V shed 4 bases and J 2 bases; nucleotides not matched to a gene: 2. The CDR3 is 15 amino acids. Germline V gene data show CDR1 as LGHDT and CDR2 as YNNKEL (reference sequence).

The chain has TRBV29-1 and TRBJ1-3; no reliable D call. Germline V gives CDR1 SQVTM, CDR2 ANQGSEA. The CDR3 consists of 12 residues. Deletions cut 4 bases from V and 3 bases from J, with 7 bases between. The CDR3 DNA reads as TGCAGCGTTGTAAAGGGTGGAAACACCATATATTTT. This encodes CSVVKGGNTIYF.

V and J are TRBV5-6 and TRBJ2-7, with TRBD1 matching 9 bases. The V and J ends lost 3 bases and 5 bases, in that order; junction bases with no gene match: 9. Germline V lookup: CDR1 SGHDT, CDR2 YYEEEE. CDR3 size: 15 residues. CDR3 nucleotide sequence: TGTGCCAGCAGCTCATACGGGACAGGGAATCACGAGCAGTACTTC. Its translation: CASSSYGTGNHEQYF.

The rearrangement joins TRBV19 to TRBJ1-1; D gene ambiguous. Germline V gene data show CDR1 as LNHDA and CDR2 as SQIVND (reference sequence). The CDR3 sequence is 13 residues long. Trimming pared 5 bases from V and 4 bases from J, leaving 11 bases between. The CDR3 DNA reads as TGTGCCAGTAGTGGGCATTGGGGCACTGAAGCTTTCTTT. Residues: CASSGHWGTEAFF. The whole variable domain, filled in from reference TRBV19 and TRBJ1-1, reads DGGITQSPKYLFRKEGQNVTLSCEQNLNHDAMYWYRQDPGQGLRLIYYSQIVNDFQKGDIAEGYSVSREKKESFPLTVTSAQKNPTAFYLCASSGHWGTEAFFGQGTRLTVV.

The chain recombines TRBV18 with TRBJ1-3; D is unresolved. The V and J ends lost 4 bases and 1 base respectively, with 23 bases between them. This CDR3 is built from 19 residues. Germline V gives CDR1 KGHSH, CDR2 LQKENI. CDR3 bases: TGTGCCAGCTCACAGGTTCCCCTGACCTTTCCAAATTCTGGAAACACCATATATTTT. It yields the protein CASSQVPLTFPNSGNTIYF.

In its sample, this clone was seen once. The chain couples TRBV7-9 to TRBJ2-3, with D possibly TRBD2 on 7 matching bases. The V and J ends lost 5 bases and 4 bases respectively, with 16 bases between them. CDR3 size: 15 residues. Germline CDR1 is SEHNR and CDR2 is FQNEAQ (reference sequence). CDR3 sequence: CASSPRGGGADTQYF. The CDR3 nucleotides are TGTGCCAGCAGCCCACGAGGGGGAGGGGCAGATACGCAGTATTTT. Full variable domain (missing parts from reference TRBV7-9 and TRBJ2-3): DTGVSQNPRHKITKRGQNVTFRCDPISEHNRLYWYRQTLGQGPEFLTYFQNEAQLEKSRLLSDRFSAERPKGSFSTLEIQRTEQGDSAMYLCASSPRGGGADTQYFGPGTRLTVL.

The chain recombines TRBV7-2 with TRBJ2-4; TRBD2 matches 9 bases. The germline V gene encodes CDR1 SGHTA and CDR2 FQGNSA. J lost 3 bases, V lost 4 bases, and 7 bases had no gene match. This CDR3 region has 16 residues. The CDR3 DNA sequence: TGTGCCAGCAGCTCCCAGGTAGCGGGGGTCAAAAACATTCAGTACTTC. Protein: CASSSQVAGVKNIQYF.

With respect to this clone: Since a much larger clone is just one base distant, this may be a read error. V usage is TRBV11-2 and J usage is TRBJ2-5, with TRBD2 matching over 12 bases. Germline-derived CDR1 and CDR2 are SGHAT and FQNNGV. The CDR3 runs 15 residues. The V segment lost 1 base and the J segment 7 bases; nucleotides outside the gene matches: 4. CDR3 nucleotides: TGTGCCAGCAGCTTAGGACTAGCGGGAGAAGGGACCCAGTACTTC. Protein sequence: CASSLGLAGEGTQYF.

J is TRBJ2-7 and V is TRBV3-1 (or the pseudogene TRBV3-2); 8 nucleotides align to TRBD2. The germline V gene has CDR1 LGHDT and CDR2 YNNKEL (reference sequence). This CDR3 is built from 14 residues. With 4 bases clipped from V and 2 bases from J, the junction kept 4 bases outside the gene matches. CDR3: CASSPRGGAYEQYF. Here the CDR3 DNA reads TGTGCCAGCAGCCCACGGGGGGGAGCCTACGAGCAGTACTTC.

The chain employs TRBV19 and TRBJ2-7; TRBD2 matches at 7 bases. Trimming at V came to 10 bases and at J to 2 bases, leaving 14 bases not matched to a gene. The CDR3 loop spans 15 amino acids. CDR1 LNHDA and CDR2 SQIVND come from the germline V gene (reference sequence). For the CDR3, the DNA is TGTGCCACCGGGTTAGGGGTAGCGGGTCCCTACGAGCAGTACTTC. Translated: CATGLGVAGPYEQYF.

This chain joins TRBV23-1 and TRBJ1-5, with unresolved D. TRBV23-1 has ORF status, its function being uncertain. The germline V and J ends were trimmed by 2 bases and 1 base, with 3 bases remaining between them. The CDR3 extends over 13 amino acids. CDR3 protein: CASSQRSNQPQHF. CDR3 coding DNA: TGCGCCAGCAGTCAAAGGAGCAATCAGCCCCAGCATTTT.